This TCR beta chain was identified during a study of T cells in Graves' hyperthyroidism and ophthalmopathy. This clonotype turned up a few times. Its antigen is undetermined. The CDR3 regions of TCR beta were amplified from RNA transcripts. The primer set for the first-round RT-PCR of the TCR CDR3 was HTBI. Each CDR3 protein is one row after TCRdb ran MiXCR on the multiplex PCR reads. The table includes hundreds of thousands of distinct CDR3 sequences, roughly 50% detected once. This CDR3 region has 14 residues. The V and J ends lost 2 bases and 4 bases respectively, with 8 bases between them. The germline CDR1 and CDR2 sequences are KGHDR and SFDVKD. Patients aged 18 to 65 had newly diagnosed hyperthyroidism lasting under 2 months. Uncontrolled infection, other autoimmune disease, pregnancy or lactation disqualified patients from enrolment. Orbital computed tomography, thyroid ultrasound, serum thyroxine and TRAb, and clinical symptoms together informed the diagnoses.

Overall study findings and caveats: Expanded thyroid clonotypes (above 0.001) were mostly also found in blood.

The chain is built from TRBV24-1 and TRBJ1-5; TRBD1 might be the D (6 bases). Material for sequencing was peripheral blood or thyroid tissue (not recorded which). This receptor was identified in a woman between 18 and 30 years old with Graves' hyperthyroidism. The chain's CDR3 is CATSDYRENQPQHF. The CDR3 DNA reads TGTGCCACCAGTGATTACAGGGAAAATCAGCCCCAGCATTTT.